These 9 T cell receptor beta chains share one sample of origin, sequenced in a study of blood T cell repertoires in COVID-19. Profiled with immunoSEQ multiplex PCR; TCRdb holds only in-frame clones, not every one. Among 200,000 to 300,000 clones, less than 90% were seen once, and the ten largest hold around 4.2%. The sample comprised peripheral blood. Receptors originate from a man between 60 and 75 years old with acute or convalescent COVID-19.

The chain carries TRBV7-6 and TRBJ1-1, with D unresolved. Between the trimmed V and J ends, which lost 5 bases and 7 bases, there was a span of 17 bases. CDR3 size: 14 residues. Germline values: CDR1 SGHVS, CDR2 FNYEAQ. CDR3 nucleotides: TGTGCCAGCAGCGTCCCGGACGGGAGGAGTGAAGCTTTCTTT. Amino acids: CASSVPDGRSEAFF. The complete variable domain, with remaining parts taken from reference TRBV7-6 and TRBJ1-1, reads GAGVSQSPRYKVTKRGQDVALRCDPISGHVSLYWYRQALGQGPEFLTYFNYEAQQDKSGLPNDRFSAERPEGSISTLTIQRTEQRDSAMYRCASSVPDGRSEAFFGQGTRLTVV.

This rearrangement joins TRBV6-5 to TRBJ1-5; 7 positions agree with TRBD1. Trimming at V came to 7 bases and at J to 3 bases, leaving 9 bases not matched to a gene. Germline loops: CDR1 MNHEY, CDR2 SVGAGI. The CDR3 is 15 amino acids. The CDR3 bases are TGTGCCAGCACCTACAGGGGTGTGGTCAATCAGCCCCAGCATTTT. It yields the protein CASTYRGVVNQPQHF.

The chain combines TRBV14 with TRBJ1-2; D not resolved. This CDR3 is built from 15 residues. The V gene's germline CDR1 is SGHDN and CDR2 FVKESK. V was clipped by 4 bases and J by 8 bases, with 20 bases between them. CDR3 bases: TGTGCCAGCAGCCCACTGACGGCGGGTTCATACGGCTACACCTTC. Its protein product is CASSPLTAGSYGYTF.

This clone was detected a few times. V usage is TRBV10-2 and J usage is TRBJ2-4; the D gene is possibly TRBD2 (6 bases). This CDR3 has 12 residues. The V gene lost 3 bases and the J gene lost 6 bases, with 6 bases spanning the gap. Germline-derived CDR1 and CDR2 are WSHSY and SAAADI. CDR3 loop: CASSDSGNIQYF. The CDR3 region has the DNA TGCGCCAGCAGTGATAGCGGAAACATTCAGTACTTC.

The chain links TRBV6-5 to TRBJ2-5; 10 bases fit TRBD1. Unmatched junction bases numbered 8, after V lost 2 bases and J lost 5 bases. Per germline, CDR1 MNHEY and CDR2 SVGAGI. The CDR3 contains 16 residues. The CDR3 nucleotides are TGTGCCAGCAGTTACGGGACAGGGGCGGGGACGGAGACCCAGTACTTC. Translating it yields CASSYGTGAGTETQYF.

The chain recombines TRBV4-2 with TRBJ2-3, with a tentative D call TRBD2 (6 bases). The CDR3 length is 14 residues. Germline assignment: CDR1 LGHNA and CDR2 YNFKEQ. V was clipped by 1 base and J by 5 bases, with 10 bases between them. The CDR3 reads CASSQGRRGDTQYF. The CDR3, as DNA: TGTGCCAGCAGCCAAGGGAGGAGGGGAGATACGCAGTATTTT.

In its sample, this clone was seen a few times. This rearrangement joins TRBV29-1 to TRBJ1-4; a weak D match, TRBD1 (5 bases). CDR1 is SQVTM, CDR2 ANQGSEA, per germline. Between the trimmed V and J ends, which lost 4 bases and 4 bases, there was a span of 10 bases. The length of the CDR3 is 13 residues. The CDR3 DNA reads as TGCAGCGTTGCGGGACTGAGTAATGAAAAACTGTTTTTT. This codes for CSVAGLSNEKLFF.

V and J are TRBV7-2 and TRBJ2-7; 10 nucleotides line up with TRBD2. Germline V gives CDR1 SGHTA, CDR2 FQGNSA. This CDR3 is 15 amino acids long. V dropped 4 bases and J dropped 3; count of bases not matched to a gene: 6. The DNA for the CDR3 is TGTGCCAGCAGCTATCTAGCGGGAGATAGCTACGAGCAGTACTTC. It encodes CASSYLAGDSYEQYF.

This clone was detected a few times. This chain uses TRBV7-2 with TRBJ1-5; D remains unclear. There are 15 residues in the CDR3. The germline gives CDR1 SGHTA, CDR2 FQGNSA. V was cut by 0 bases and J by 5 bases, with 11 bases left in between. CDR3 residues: CASSLAVAGYQPQHF. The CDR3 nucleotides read TGTGCCAGCAGCTTAGCGGTTGCAGGCTATCAGCCCCAGCATTTT.